A selection of T cell receptor beta chains follows, all from one sample in a study of T cells in Graves' hyperthyroidism and ophthalmopathy. Using its own MiXCR run on the multiplex PCR reads, TCRdb lists one record per CDR3 protein. This table has some 490,000 distinct CDR3 sequences, less than 25% appearing once. The material sequenced was blood. The receptors were gathered from a woman in her seventies with Graves' ophthalmopathy. CDR3s include the opening cysteine and the closing phenylalanine or tryptophan. The D gene is left open where the match is weak. Some rows have no size entry. The others give once, few or many, or a class for an expanded clone.

CDR3nt: TGTGCCAGCAGCCCGGGGGGGACAGTTTACAATGAGCAGTTCTTC
CDR3aa: CASSPGGTVYNEQFF
d_gene: -
v_gene: TRBV5-5
j_gene: TRBJ2-1
abundance: few

CDR3nt: TGTGCCAGCGGCTCGACAGGAGGGGGTCAAGAGACCCAGTACTTC
CDR3aa: CASGSTGGGQETQYF
d_gene: -
v_gene: TRBV27
j_gene: TRBJ2-5
abundance: few

CDR3nt: TGTGCCACCAGCAGACTACTCGGCGGGGGGGGAGAGACCCAGTACTTC
CDR3aa: CATSRLLGGGGETQYF
d_gene: TRBD2
v_gene: TRBV15
j_gene: TRBJ2-5
abundance: -

CDR3nt: TGCGCCAGCAGCCTTGGGGTAGCCGAAAAAAACAATGAGCAGTTCTTC
CDR3aa: CASSLGVAEKNNEQFF
d_gene: -
v_gene: TRBV4-3
j_gene: TRBJ2-1
abundance: few

CDR3nt: TGTGCCAGCAGTGAAGCGATGGGGAGCACAGATACGCAGTATTTT
CDR3aa: CASSEAMGSTDTQYF
d_gene: -
v_gene: TRBV6-1
j_gene: TRBJ2-3
abundance: -

CDR3nt: TGTGCCATCAGGGAACAGGGATTGAACACTGAAGCTTTCTTT
CDR3aa: CAIREQGLNTEAFF
d_gene: -
v_gene: TRBV10-3
j_gene: TRBJ1-1
abundance: -

CDR3nt: TGTGCCTGGAGGGACAGACGCACAGATACGCAGTATTTT
CDR3aa: CAWRDRRTDTQYF
d_gene: -
v_gene: TRBV30
j_gene: TRBJ2-3
abundance: few

CDR3nt: TGCGCCAGCAGCTTGGGCTCGGGCGGGGCCAAGGTGGAGCAGTACTTC
CDR3aa: CASSLGSGGAKVEQYF
d_gene: -
v_gene: TRBV5-1
j_gene: TRBJ2-7
abundance: -

CDR3nt: TGTGCCAGCGGTTACTCGATAAGGGACACAGCGAACACTGAAGCTTTCTTT
CDR3aa: CASGYSIRDTANTEAFF
d_gene: -
v_gene: TRBV6-5
j_gene: TRBJ1-1
abundance: -

CDR3nt: TGTGCCAGCAGGACAAGTACAGCCGGATTTGGCTACACCTTC
CDR3aa: CASRTSTAGFGYTF
d_gene: -
v_gene: TRBV28
j_gene: TRBJ1-2
abundance: -

CDR3nt: TGCGCCAGCAGGGACCCAGTAGCGGGGAACTACAATGAGCAGTTCTTC
CDR3aa: CASRDPVAGNYNEQFF
d_gene: TRBD2
v_gene: TRBV5-1
j_gene: TRBJ2-1
abundance: -

CDR3nt: TGCAGCGTTGACCCTACGATAAACAGGGCAGGTGAGCAGTTCTTC
CDR3aa: CSVDPTINRAGEQFF
d_gene: -
v_gene: TRBV29-1
j_gene: TRBJ2-1
abundance: -

CDR3nt: TGCAGTGCTAGTAAGGCGGACCACCTCTCCTACGAGCAGTACTTC
CDR3aa: CSASKADHLSYEQYF
d_gene: -
v_gene: TRBV20-1
j_gene: TRBJ2-7
abundance: -

CDR3nt: TGTGCCATCAGTGATGGAGCCGCCTACGAGCAGTACTTC
CDR3aa: CAISDGAAYEQYF
d_gene: -
v_gene: TRBV10-3
j_gene: TRBJ2-7
abundance: many

CDR3nt: TGTGCCAGCAGTCCGAACAGGGAAACTAATGAAAAACTGTTTTTT
CDR3aa: CASSPNRETNEKLFF
d_gene: -
v_gene: TRBV27
j_gene: TRBJ1-4
abundance: -

CDR3nt: TGTGCCAGCAGCTCCCGGGCTAGCGGGAGCACCTACAATGAGCAGTTCTTC
CDR3aa: CASSSRASGSTYNEQFF
d_gene: TRBD2
v_gene: TRBV7-9
j_gene: TRBJ2-1
abundance: few

CDR3nt: TGCGCCAGCAGCCAAGATGGACGGGGGCGAGGTTATACTGAAGCTTTCTTT
CDR3aa: CASSQDGRGRGYTEAFF
d_gene: -
v_gene: TRBV4-1
j_gene: TRBJ1-1
abundance: many

CDR3nt: TGTGCCAGCAGCTTTGGAGGATCGTACACTGAAGCTTTCTTT
CDR3aa: CASSFGGSYTEAFF
d_gene: -
v_gene: TRBV7-2
j_gene: TRBJ1-1
abundance: many

CDR3nt: TGTGCCACCCGGGTTAATGGCGCAGATACGCAGTATTTT
CDR3aa: CATRVNGADTQYF
d_gene: -
v_gene: TRBV3-1
j_gene: TRBJ2-3
abundance: few

CDR3nt: TGTGCCACCAGTGAGGTGAGCACAGATACGCAGTATTTT
CDR3aa: CATSEVSTDTQYF
d_gene: -
v_gene: TRBV24-1
j_gene: TRBJ2-3
abundance: few

CDR3nt: TGTGCCAGCAGCCATCTTGCCGGCTCTGGAAACACCATATATTTT
CDR3aa: CASSHLAGSGNTIYF
d_gene: -
v_gene: TRBV3-1
j_gene: TRBJ1-3
abundance: few

CDR3nt: TGTGCCAGCAGTTACTCCGTAACAGAAGGTGAAAAACTGTTTTTT
CDR3aa: CASSYSVTEGEKLFF
d_gene: -
v_gene: TRBV6-5
j_gene: TRBJ1-4
abundance: few

CDR3nt: TGTGCCAGCAGCCAAGAGATGGGGAGCAGTGTTTACGAGCAGTACTTC
CDR3aa: CASSQEMGSSVYEQYF
d_gene: -
v_gene: TRBV3-1
j_gene: TRBJ2-7
abundance: once

CDR3nt: TGTGCCATCAGTGGTACAGGGGGAGAGAATGAAGCTTTCTTT
CDR3aa: CAISGTGGENEAFF
d_gene: TRBD1
v_gene: TRBV10-3
j_gene: TRBJ1-1
abundance: few

CDR3nt: TGTGCCAGCAGTGACTCAAGGGATACTGAAGCTTTCTTT
CDR3aa: CASSDSRDTEAFF
d_gene: -
v_gene: TRBV6-4
j_gene: TRBJ1-1
abundance: -

CDR3nt: TGCAGTGCTAGACAGGGGGGCTCAGATACGCAGTATTTT
CDR3aa: CSARQGGSDTQYF
d_gene: -
v_gene: TRBV20-1
j_gene: TRBJ2-3
abundance: -

CDR3nt: TGTGCCAGCGGACCCGGGGTCAGAACCTACAATGAGCAGTTCTTC
CDR3aa: CASGPGVRTYNEQFF
d_gene: -
v_gene: TRBV11-2
j_gene: TRBJ2-1
abundance: many

CDR3nt: TGTGCCAGCAGCCTGTGGACTAGCGGAGATACGCAGTATTTT
CDR3aa: CASSLWTSGDTQYF
d_gene: TRBD2
v_gene: TRBV7-8
j_gene: TRBJ2-3
abundance: many

CDR3nt: TGTGCCAGCAGCTTAGCGAGGCACGGCGGTGAGCAGTACTTC
CDR3aa: CASSLARHGGEQYF
d_gene: -
v_gene: TRBV7-2
j_gene: TRBJ2-7
abundance: many

CDR3nt: TGCGCCAGCAGCGATGGGACTAGCGGGGCCGGGGAGCTGTTTTTT
CDR3aa: CASSDGTSGAGELFF
d_gene: TRBD2
v_gene: TRBV5-1
j_gene: TRBJ2-2
abundance: few

CDR3nt: TGCAGCGTTGAAGGGTCACCAGCGGGAGGCCGAACATACAATGAGCAGTTCTTC
CDR3aa: CSVEGSPAGGRTYNEQFF
d_gene: TRBD2
v_gene: TRBV29-1
j_gene: TRBJ2-1
abundance: few

CDR3nt: TGCGCCAGCAGCTTGGATAGGGGGGGAGAGACCCAGTACTTC
CDR3aa: CASSLDRGGETQYF
d_gene: -
v_gene: TRBV5-1
j_gene: TRBJ2-5
abundance: few

CDR3nt: TGTGCCAGCGTCCCGAGCACCTCTTACGAGCAGTACTTC
CDR3aa: CASVPSTSYEQYF
d_gene: -
v_gene: TRBV28
j_gene: TRBJ2-7
abundance: once

CDR3nt: TGTGCCAGCAGCTTCGACAGGGACTATGGCTACACCTTC
CDR3aa: CASSFDRDYGYTF
d_gene: TRBD1
v_gene: TRBV5-4
j_gene: TRBJ1-2
abundance: -

CDR3nt: TGTGCCAGCAGCCCCTTGGGGGAGGGGGAGACCCAGTACTTC
CDR3aa: CASSPLGEGETQYF
d_gene: TRBD2
v_gene: TRBV7-2
j_gene: TRBJ2-5
abundance: many

CDR3nt: TGCGCCAGCAGTCGGGGAGGGGTCAAGAACACTGAAGCTTTCTTT
CDR3aa: CASSRGGVKNTEAFF
d_gene: -
v_gene: TRBV5-1
j_gene: TRBJ1-1
abundance: -

CDR3nt: TGTGCCAGCAGTCCTCGACTAGCGGGAGGGCCCGACGAGCAGTACTTC
CDR3aa: CASSPRLAGGPDEQYF
d_gene: TRBD2
v_gene: TRBV6-5
j_gene: TRBJ2-7
abundance: many

CDR3nt: TGTGCCAGCAGCTTCCGGGACGGCACCTACGAGCAGTACTTC
CDR3aa: CASSFRDGTYEQYF
d_gene: -
v_gene: TRBV5-4
j_gene: TRBJ2-7
abundance: -

CDR3nt: TGTGCCAGCAGTTTGGGCCGTAGGTACGAGCAGTACTTC
CDR3aa: CASSLGRRYEQYF
d_gene: -
v_gene: TRBV12-3/TRBV12-4
j_gene: TRBJ2-7
abundance: many

CDR3nt: TGTGCCAGCAGCGCCTCTACAGGGTCCTACGAGCAGTACTTC
CDR3aa: CASSASTGSYEQYF
d_gene: -
v_gene: TRBV9
j_gene: TRBJ2-7
abundance: -

CDR3nt: TGCGCCAGCAGCTTGGCCGGCAGCGCAACTAATGAAAAACTGTTTTTT
CDR3aa: CASSLAGSATNEKLFF
d_gene: -
v_gene: TRBV5-1
j_gene: TRBJ1-4
abundance: few

CDR3nt: TGTGCCAGCAGAAGGACAGGGTGGGCCAACTACGAGCAGTACTTC
CDR3aa: CASRRTGWANYEQYF
d_gene: TRBD1
v_gene: TRBV6-1
j_gene: TRBJ2-7
abundance: many

CDR3nt: TGTGCCAGTACCACGAGGGGGCACACCGGGGAGCTGTTTTTT
CDR3aa: CASTTRGHTGELFF
d_gene: TRBD1
v_gene: TRBV19
j_gene: TRBJ2-2
abundance: few

CDR3nt: TGTGCCATCTCTTACACAAAAGAGACCCAGTACTTC
CDR3aa: CAISYTKETQYF
d_gene: -
v_gene: TRBV10-3
j_gene: TRBJ2-5
abundance: few

CDR3nt: TGTGCCAGCGCGAGGGAGATCTTCTATGAGCAGTTCTTC
CDR3aa: CASAREIFYEQFF
d_gene: -
v_gene: TRBV28
j_gene: TRBJ2-1
abundance: many

CDR3nt: TGCAGCGTCGCTTTCTCTAGGGACACTGAAGCTTTCTTT
CDR3aa: CSVAFSRDTEAFF
d_gene: -
v_gene: TRBV29-1
j_gene: TRBJ1-1
abundance: few